The entry that follows covers one TCR beta chain sequence. An end of the junction differs from the germline gene, which may be a read error. The V gene's germline CDR1 is KGHDR and CDR2 SFDVKD. The CDR3 is 14 amino acids. As handled by the study authors: Cell counts per sample came from amplifying reference gene primers. TCRdb's copy holds only in-frame clones and misses some; the assay was immunoSEQ multiplex PCR. The D gene and trimming were derived from the DNA, and the V and J assignments and clone size from that table. This sample has some 120,000 clones, with approximately 80% found just once. These data come from a study of blood T cell repertoires in COVID-19.

The receptor was derived from a man aged 55 to 69 with acute or convalescent COVID-19. This chain links TRBV24-1 with TRBJ2-3; 8 bases align to TRBD1. The sample comprised peripheral blood. In nucleotides, the CDR3 is TGTGCCACCGGTGACAGGGGAGAAACAGATACGCAGTATTTT. It specifies CATGDRGETDTQYF.